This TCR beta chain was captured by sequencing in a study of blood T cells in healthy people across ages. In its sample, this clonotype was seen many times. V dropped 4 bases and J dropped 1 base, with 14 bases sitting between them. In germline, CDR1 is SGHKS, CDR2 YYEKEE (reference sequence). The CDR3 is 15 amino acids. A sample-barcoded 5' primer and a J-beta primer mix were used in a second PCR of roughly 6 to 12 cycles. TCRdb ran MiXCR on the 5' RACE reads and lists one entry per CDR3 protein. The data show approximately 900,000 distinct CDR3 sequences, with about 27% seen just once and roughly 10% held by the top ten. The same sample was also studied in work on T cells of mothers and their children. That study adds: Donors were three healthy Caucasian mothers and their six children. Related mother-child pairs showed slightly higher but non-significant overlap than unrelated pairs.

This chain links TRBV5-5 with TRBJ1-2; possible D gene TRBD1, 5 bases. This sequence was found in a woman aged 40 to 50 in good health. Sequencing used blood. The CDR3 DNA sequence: TGTGCCAGCAGCGAGGGACCGCTATATAACTATGGCTACACCTTC. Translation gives CASSEGPLYNYGYTF.